The clone carrying this TCR beta chain was found a few times. This entry is derived from a study of blood T cell repertoires in COVID-19. Study background: PBMCs, B-cell-depleted T cells, or T cells were the source of the cDNA or gDNA that made up the material.

In the original analysis: Researchers report that nucleated cell counts were estimated from reference gene primer amplification. The assay was immunoSEQ multiplex PCR, and TCRdb's table has in-frame clones only and misses some. D and trimming come from the DNA, and the V and J calls and clone size come from that table. In the table there are some 150,000 clones, roughly 80% of which are singletons. The germline V gene has CDR1 KGHSH and CDR2 LQKENI. The CDR3 has 16 amino acids. Trimming removed 1 base from V and 2 bases from J, with 14 bases in between. Assignment of participants to cohorts was predicated upon participant-reported clinical history. All recovered Cohort 3 donors got two negative PCRs, got clearance, or saw symptom resolution.

The V gene is TRBV18, the J gene TRBJ1-1; a possible D gene is TRBD1 (5 bases). Sequencing was performed on PBMCs or T cells enriched from blood (not recorded which). The TCR sequence derives from a woman between 45 and 60 years old who had recovered from COVID-19. The CDR3 reads CASSPQGQGTNTEAFF. In DNA, the CDR3 is TGTGCCAGCTCACCACAGGGCCAGGGTACAAACACTGAAGCTTTCTTT.